This entry describes one T cell receptor (beta chain). Antigen specificity is unknown. These data come from a study of cytotoxic CD8 clonotypes in ibrutinib-treated CLL. As for the study in general: The taking of response samples occurred after a median roughly 12 months of treatment, with a range of 6 to 36. Sample averages reached around 270,000 productive templates and roughly 96,000 productive rearrangements.

CDR3 length: 15 residues. Trimming took off 2 bases at V and 2 bases at J, with 12 bases between the two ends. The V gene's germline CDR1 is MNHNS and CDR2 SASEGT. Study results and limitations: On treatment, the uncommon public clonotypes contracted or remained stable.

The intended depth for sequencing was 1 in 200,000 to 1 in 1 million T cells. Here immunoSEQ multiplex PCR was the method, and the copy in TCRdb shows in-frame clones only, minus some. Of approximately 100,000 clones in the sample, 45% to 65% were seen once. The genes are TRBV6-1 and TRBJ2-5; TRBD2 might be the D (6 bases). Material: PBMCs, obtained after 24 months of ibrutinib treatment. The source is a human donor with chronic lymphocytic leukemia. CDR3: CASSEIGGEQETQYF. CDR3 coding DNA: TGTGCCAGCAGTGAAATAGGCGGGGAACAAGAGACCCAGTACTTC.